These 3 T cell receptor beta chains share one sample of origin, sequenced in a study of PD-1 blockade in classical Hodgkin lymphoma. Indicated time point: newly diagnosed, previously untreated cHL patient sample. Isolation of CD4+ T cells from thawed PBMCs was performed by magnetic negative selection. Assay used: immunoSEQ multiplex PCR; TCRdb lists only in-frame clones, some missing. This sample has some 30,000 clones; about 85% occur once, and the top ten carry roughly 1.2%. The sequencing input was CD4+ T cells from blood. These TCRs come from a human donor with classical Hodgkin lymphoma.

V is TRBV28 and J is TRBJ1-5, with D tentatively TRBD1 (6 bases). Trimming left V 3 bases short and J 4 bases short, with 10 bases between. Germline CDR1 MDHEN, CDR2 SYDVKM. The CDR3 runs 14 residues. CDR3: CASSFGTSNQPQHF. CDR3 in DNA: TGTGCCAGCAGTTTTGGGACAAGTAATCAGCCCCAGCATTTT.

This rearrangement joins TRBV10-3 to TRBJ2-3, with D possibly TRBD2 on 5 matching bases. Germline V lookup: CDR1 ENHRY, CDR2 SYGVKD. V lost 4 bases, J lost 0 bases, and 14 bases lay in between. There are 16 residues in the CDR3. This CDR3 reads CAISGDIRTSTDTQYF. Here the CDR3 DNA reads TGTGCCATCAGTGGAGATATCAGGACTAGCACAGATACGCAGTATTTT.

V usage is TRBV18 and J usage is TRBJ2-3, with 7 bases lining up with TRBD1. The V and J ends lost 4 bases and 1 base, in that order; junction bases with no gene match: 5. Germline-derived CDR1 and CDR2 are KGHSH and LQKENI. The CDR3 contains 15 residues. The DNA for the CDR3 is TGTGCCAGCTCACAGGAGCAGGGGGGCACAGATACGCAGTATTTT. Protein: CASSQEQGGTDTQYF.